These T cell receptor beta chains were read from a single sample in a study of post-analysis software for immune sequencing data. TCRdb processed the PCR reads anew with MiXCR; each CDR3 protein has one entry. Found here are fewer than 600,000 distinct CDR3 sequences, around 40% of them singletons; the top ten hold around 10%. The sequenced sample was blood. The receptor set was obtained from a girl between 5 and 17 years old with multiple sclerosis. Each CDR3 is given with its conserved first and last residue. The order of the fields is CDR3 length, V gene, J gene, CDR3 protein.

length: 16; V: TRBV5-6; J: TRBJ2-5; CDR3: CASSQFLGTNPETQYF
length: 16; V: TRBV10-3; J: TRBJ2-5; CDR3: CAISEVWGRSQETQYF
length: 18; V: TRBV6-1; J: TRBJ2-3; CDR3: CASSPLAGRDASTDTQYF
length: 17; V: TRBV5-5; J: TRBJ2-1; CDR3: CASSLVAGRQLGNEQFF
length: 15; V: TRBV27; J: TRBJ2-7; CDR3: CASSLSPGTLYEQYF
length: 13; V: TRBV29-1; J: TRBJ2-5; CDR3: CSVELEGWETQYF
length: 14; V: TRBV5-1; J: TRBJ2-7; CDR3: CASSVDWGSYEQYF
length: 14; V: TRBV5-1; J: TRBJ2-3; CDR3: CASMTGGDTDTQYF
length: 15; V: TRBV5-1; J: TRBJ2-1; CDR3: CASSFPGQDYNEQFF
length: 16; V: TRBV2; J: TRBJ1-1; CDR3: CASSVRDRLMNTEAFF
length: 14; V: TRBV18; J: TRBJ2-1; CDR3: CASSGDRTYNEQFF
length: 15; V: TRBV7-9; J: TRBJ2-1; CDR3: CASSLGTSGRDEQFF
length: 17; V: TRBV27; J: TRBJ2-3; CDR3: CASSSYSQGKDTDTQYF
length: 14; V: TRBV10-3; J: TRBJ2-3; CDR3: CAIRGDSSTDTQYF
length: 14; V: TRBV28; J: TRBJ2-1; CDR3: CASSLSGGEDEQFF
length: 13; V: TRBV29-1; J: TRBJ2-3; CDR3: CSVDWGQADTQYF
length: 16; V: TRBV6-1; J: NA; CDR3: CASSEERGQVSYEQYF
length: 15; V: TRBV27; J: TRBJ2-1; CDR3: CASSLNAGAYNEQFF
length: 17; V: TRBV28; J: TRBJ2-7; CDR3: CASSSPLGQGSWYEQYF
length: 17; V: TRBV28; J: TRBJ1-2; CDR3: CASSSAPGARLGYGYTF
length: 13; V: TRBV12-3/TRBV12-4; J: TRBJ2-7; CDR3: CASRKGDSYEQYF
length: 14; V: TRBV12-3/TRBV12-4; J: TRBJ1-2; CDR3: CASSPPGQRYGYTF
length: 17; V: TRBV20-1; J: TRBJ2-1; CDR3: CSARAIRLADNWNEQFF
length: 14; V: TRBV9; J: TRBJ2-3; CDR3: CASTTQEDADTQYF
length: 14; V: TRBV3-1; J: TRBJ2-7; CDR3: CASSQDLELYEQYF
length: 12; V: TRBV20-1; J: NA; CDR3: CSASGFGETQYF
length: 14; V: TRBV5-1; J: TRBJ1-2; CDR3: CASSPGATGDGYTF
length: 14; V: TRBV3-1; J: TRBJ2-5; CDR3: CASSQDSAEETQYF